These 27 T cell receptor beta chains originate from one sample sequenced in a study of T cell responses to AZD1222 COVID-19 vaccine. TCRdb's table, derived via immunoSEQ multiplex PCR, lists solely in-frame clones and lacks some. This sample yields around 150,000 clones, of which about 93% are seen a single time; 3.2% belongs to the top ten. The starting material was peripheral blood, obtained 28 days after the second AZD1222 dose. The receptors here all came from an adult who received the AZD1222 COVID-19 vaccine.

J is TRBJ1-1 and V is TRBV12-3 or TRBV12-4; D not certain. The V and J ends lost 5 bases and 6 bases respectively, with 10 bases between them. The CDR3 totals 12 residues. CDR3: CASSGVRSEAFF. The CDR3 DNA sequence: TGTGCCAGCAGTGGGGTCAGGTCTGAAGCTTTCTTT.

The genes are TRBV7-2 and TRBJ1-6, with D unclear. V shed 1 base and J shed 4 bases, with 17 bases lying between them. CDR1 is SGHTA and CDR2 is FQGNSA in the germline V gene. CDR3 length equals 18 residues. The CDR3 nucleotides are TGTGCCAGCAGCTTAGGTTGGGGAGGGAGCAGGTATAATTCACCCCTCCACTTT. The encoded protein is CASSLGWGGSRYNSPLHF.

The gene calls are TRBV7-9 and TRBJ1-6; perhaps TRBD1 as D (5 bases). The germline V gene has CDR1 SEHNR and CDR2 FQNEAQ (reference sequence). Trimming stripped 5 bases from V and 10 bases from J, with 15 bases between. The length of the CDR3 is 14 residues. The CDR3: CASSLDGGRSPLHF. CDR3 sequence (DNA): TGTGCCAGCAGCCTTGATGGGGGGAGGTCACCCCTCCACTTT.

The rearrangement uses TRBV12-3 or TRBV12-4 and TRBJ2-7, with D possibly being TRBD1 (5 bases). With 3 bases removed from V and 7 bases from J, the gap between germline ends came to 13 bases. The CDR3 is 13 amino acids. The CDR3 nucleotides read TGTGCCAGCAGTTTCCAGGGTTGGGATGAGCAGTACTTC. Translating gives CASSFQGWDEQYF.

The CDR3 nucleotides are TGCGCCAGCAGCTTGGGAGGGACAGGGACCTACAATGAGCAGTTCTTC. Its protein product is CASSLGGTGTYNEQFF. V is TRBV5-1 and J is TRBJ2-1; 9 positions match TRBD1. Germline V lookup: CDR1 SGHRS, CDR2 YFSETQ. CDR3 size: 16 residues. Unmatched junction bases numbered 3, after V lost 0 bases and J lost 2 bases.

This sequence joins TRBV10-1 and TRBJ2-1; TRBD1 agrees at 10 bases. Unmatched junction bases numbered 6, after V lost 6 bases and J lost 7 bases. Germline values: CDR1 WNHNN, CDR2 SYGVQD (reference sequence). This CDR3 is 14 amino acids long. The CDR3 DNA sequence: TGCGCCAGCAGCCTTGGGACAGGGGTTAATGAGCAGTTCTTC. Encoded protein: CASSLGTGVNEQFF.

This clone was seen more than once but under ten times. An end of the junction differs from the germline gene, which may be a read error. This chain joins TRBV15 and TRBJ2-7; no firm D call. The CDR3 spans 11 residues. Germline values: CDR1 LNHNV, CDR2 YYDKDF (reference sequence). The CDR3 spells CATSRDLSGPF. CDR3 coding DNA: TGTGCCACCAGCAGAGATCTCTCTGGACCCTTC.

V usage is TRBV6-2 or TRBV6-3 and J usage is TRBJ2-2; TRBD2 matches 10 bases. V shed 4 bases, J shed 3 bases, and the junction held 20 bases outside the gene matches. There are 21 residues in the CDR3. Germline V gene lookup returns CDR1 MNHEY and CDR2 SVGEGT. CDR3 sequence reads: CASSSRQMASSGRIDTGELFF. Here the CDR3 DNA reads TGTGCCAGCAGTTCCCGCCAGATGGCGTCTAGCGGGAGAATTGACACCGGGGAGCTGTTTTTT.

The chain couples TRBV23-1 to TRBJ1-2, with D possibly being TRBD1 (6 bases). TRBV23-1 is sorted into the ORF group, with uncertain function. The CDR3 contains 15 residues. V lost 8 bases and J 4 bases, leaving 20 bases between the germline ends. The CDR3 sequence: CASPGHHYPIYGYTF. The CDR3 coding sequence is TGCGCCAGCCCGGGACACCACTATCCTATCTATGGCTACACCTTC.

The chain uses TRBV7-6 and TRBJ2-2; D might be TRBD2 (6 bases). V shed 2 bases and J shed 6 bases, with 10 bases lying between them. The CDR3 has 14 amino acids. Looked up from germline, CDR1 is SGHVS and CDR2 is FNYEAQ. DNA of the CDR3: TGTGCCAGCAGCTTATACGGGAGCCCCGGGGAGCTGTTTTTT. It is translated as CASSLYGSPGELFF.

The gene calls are TRBV30 and TRBJ2-3; perhaps TRBD1 as D (5 bases). CDR3 length equals 11 residues. V dropped 5 bases and J dropped 7 bases, with 10 bases sitting between them. Germline V lookup: CDR1 GTSNPN, CDR2 SVGIG (reference sequence). The CDR3 is CAWYTGNTQYF. The CDR3 bases are TGTGCCTGGTATACAGGTAATACGCAGTATTTT.

This clone appeared a few times. The chain joins TRBV5-5 to TRBJ2-3, with a tentative D call TRBD2 (6 bases). The V end lost 0 bases, the J end lost 4 bases, and 9 bases lay between the germline ends. This CDR3 is 14 amino acids long. Germline V gene data show CDR1 as SGHKS and CDR2 as YYEKEE (reference sequence). DNA of the CDR3: TGTGCCAGCAGCTTGGGACGGGAGCCAGATACGCAGTATTTT. It codes for CASSLGREPDTQYF.

The CDR3 bases are TGCGCCAGCAGCTTGGCGGGAGGGTTCTACGAGCAGTACTTC. The encoded protein is CASSLAGGFYEQYF. The chain links TRBV5-1 to TRBJ2-7; 8 positions match TRBD2. This CDR3 region has 14 residues. Germline values: CDR1 SGHRS, CDR2 YFSETQ. V lost 0 bases and J lost 3; bases outside the gene matches: 2. The full variable domain, completed using reference TRBV5-1 and TRBJ2-7, is KAGVTQTPRYLIKTRGQQVTLSCSPISGHRSVSWYQQTPGQGLQFLFEYFSETQRNKGNFPGRFSGRQFSNSRSEMNVSTLELGDSALYLCASSLAGGFYEQYFGPGTRLTVT.

The chain employs TRBV6-6 and TRBJ2-6; D unclear. There are 24 residues in the CDR3. From germline, CDR1 is MNHNY and CDR2 SVGAGI (reference sequence). V lost 5 bases, J lost 5 bases, and 40 bases lay in between. CDR3 DNA: TGTGCCAGCAGTCCCCCCTCCAGGAGCCCACTTAGTAATCTGCCTTCGTTTAGGGCCAACGTCCTGACTTTC. This gives the protein CASSPPSRSPLSNLPSFRANVLTF.

The rearrangement joins TRBV28 to TRBJ2-2, with 9 bases aligning to TRBD1. Germline assignment: CDR1 MDHEN and CDR2 SYDVKM. CDR3 length: 15 amino acids. Trimming removed 11 bases from V and 0 bases from J; junction bases left unmatched: 7. The CDR3 region is CAGGQGITNTGELFF. In DNA, the CDR3 is TGTGCCGGGGGACAGGGAATTACGAACACCGGGGAGCTGTTTTTT.

V usage is TRBV5-6 and J usage is TRBJ2-7; unclear D gene. The CDR3 is 11 amino acids. The V end was cut by 6 bases, the J end by 5 bases, with 9 bases between. From germline, CDR1 is SGHDT and CDR2 YYEEEE. The CDR3 sequence is CASTVGNEQYF. The DNA of the CDR3 is TGTGCCAGCACCGTGGGTAACGAGCAGTACTTC.

V gene TRBV15 combines with J gene TRBJ2-3; perhaps TRBD1 as D (5 bases). The CDR3 runs to 16 residues. Germline V lookup: CDR1 LNHNV, CDR2 YYDKDF (reference sequence). V lost 0 bases and J lost 1, with 11 bases in between. The CDR3 loop is CATSRDKIQGTDTQYF. The DNA of the CDR3 is TGTGCCACCAGCAGAGATAAAATACAGGGCACAGATACGCAGTATTTT.

V gene TRBV18 combines with J gene TRBJ1-2; D not certain. Between the trimmed V and J ends, which lost 3 bases and 4 bases, there was a span of 12 bases. The CDR3 runs 14 residues. The germline gives CDR1 KGHSH, CDR2 LQKENI. CDR3 region: CASSPLGGSYGYTF. CDR3 nucleotide sequence: TGTGCCAGCTCACCCCTTGGCGGGAGCTATGGCTACACCTTC.

The V and J genes are TRBV5-1 and TRBJ1-4, with D possibly TRBD1 on 5 matching bases. V lost 0 bases to trimming and J lost 8 bases, with 11 bases between them. This CDR3 has 14 residues. The germline CDR1 and CDR2 sequences are SGHRS and YFSETQ. The CDR3 DNA sequence: TGCGCCAGCAGCTTGGGCAGGGAGGGAGAAAAACTGTTTTTT. This encodes CASSLGREGEKLFF.

In this sample, this clone turned up a few times. The chain employs TRBV12-3 or TRBV12-4 and TRBJ1-3; D is ambiguous. Trimming removed 8 bases at V and 11 bases at J, with 13 bases between. The CDR3 spans 11 residues. The DNA for the CDR3 is TGTGCCAGCGCCTATAGGGAGGCCATATATTTT. Its translation is CASAYREAIYF.

The chain combines TRBV20-1 with TRBJ1-4; D call uncertain. Trimming left V 3 bases short and J 4 bases short, with 12 bases between. CDR3 size: 14 residues. Germline CDR1 reads DFQATT; CDR2 reads SNEGSKA (reference sequence). The CDR3, as DNA: TGCAGTGCTAGTGGTGCCCCGGGTAATGAAAAACTGTTTTTT. It is translated as CSASGAPGNEKLFF.

CDR3 sequence: CASSSGTSSSYEQYF. For the CDR3, the DNA is TGTGCCAGCAGCTCGGGGACTTCGAGCTCCTACGAGCAGTACTTC. V usage is TRBV5-4 and J usage is TRBJ2-7; a possible D gene is TRBD2 (6 bases). This CDR3 spans 15 amino acids. Germline CDR1 and CDR2: SGHNT and YYREEE (reference sequence). The ends were cut back, 3 bases at V and 0 bases at J, with 13 bases in the middle.

The chain couples TRBV5-1 to TRBJ2-1, with D unclear. V lost 0 bases, J lost 2 bases, and 9 bases lay in between. The CDR3 sequence is 15 residues long. Germline CDR1 SGHRS, CDR2 YFSETQ. The CDR3 DNA follows: TGCGCCAGCAGCTTGGTGCGGTACACCTACAATGAGCAGTTCTTC. Translated: CASSLVRYTYNEQFF.

This clone appeared once. The chain employs TRBV24-1 and TRBJ2-5; TRBD1 agrees at 9 bases. The CDR3 totals 14 residues. V was pared by 9 bases and J by 5 bases, with 9 bases of the junction left unmatched. Per germline, CDR1 KGHDR and CDR2 SFDVKD. The CDR3 protein is CATAEQGARETQYF. Written as DNA, the CDR3 is TGTGCCACCGCCGAACAGGGGGCGCGGGAGACCCAGTACTTC.

The rearrangement uses TRBV18 and TRBJ2-7; possibly TRBD1 for D (6 bases). Trimming left V 3 bases short and J 2 bases short, with 8 bases between. Germline CDR1 and CDR2: KGHSH and LQKENI. The length of the CDR3 is 13 residues. The CDR3 protein is CASSPRTAYEQYF. In nucleotides, the CDR3 is TGTGCCAGCTCACCCCGGACAGCCTACGAGCAGTACTTC.

The chain links TRBV7-9 to TRBJ2-2; no clear D. Germline values: CDR1 SEHNR, CDR2 FQNEAQ (reference sequence). V was shortened by 3 bases and J by 0 bases, with 8 bases between the two germline ends. This CDR3 comprises 15 residues. CDR3 region: CASSFDSPNTGELFF. In nucleotides, the CDR3 is TGTGCCAGCAGCTTTGACTCCCCGAACACCGGGGAGCTGTTTTTT.

The chain couples TRBV19 to TRBJ2-1; the D is unclear. This CDR3 spans 15 amino acids. V was trimmed by 0 bases and J by 0 bases, leaving 6 bases between them. Germline-derived CDR1 and CDR2 are LNHDA and SQIVND (reference sequence). The CDR3 protein is CASSIEPSSYNEQFF. The CDR3, as DNA: TGTGCCAGTAGTATAGAGCCGAGCTCCTACAATGAGCAGTTCTTC. Together with reference TRBV19 and TRBJ2-1, the CDR3 gives the full variable domain: DGGITQSPKYLFRKEGQNVTLSCEQNLNHDAMYWYRQDPGQGLRLIYYSQIVNDFQKGDIAEGYSVSREKKESFPLTVTSAQKNPTAFYLCASSIEPSSYNEQFFGPGTRLTVL.